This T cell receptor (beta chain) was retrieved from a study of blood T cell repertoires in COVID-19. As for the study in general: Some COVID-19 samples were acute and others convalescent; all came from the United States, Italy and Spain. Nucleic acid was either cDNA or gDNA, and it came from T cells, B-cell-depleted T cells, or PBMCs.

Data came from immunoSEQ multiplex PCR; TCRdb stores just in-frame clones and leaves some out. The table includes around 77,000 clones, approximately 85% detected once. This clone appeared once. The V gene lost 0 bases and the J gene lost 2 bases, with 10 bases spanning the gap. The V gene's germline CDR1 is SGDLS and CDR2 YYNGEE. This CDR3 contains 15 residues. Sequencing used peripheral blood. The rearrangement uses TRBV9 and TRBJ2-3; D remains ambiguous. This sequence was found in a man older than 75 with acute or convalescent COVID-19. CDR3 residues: CASSVAGGFTDTQYF. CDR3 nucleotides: TGTGCCAGCAGCGTAGCCGGCGGATTCACAGATACGCAGTATTTT.